The 23 T cell receptor beta chains listed next were all sequenced from one sample in a study of shared clonotypes between healthy human individuals. Using immunoSEQ multiplex PCR, the repertoire was profiled, and TCRdb retains in-frame clones only, with some absent. This table has about 580,000 clones, 95% to 98% appearing once. Naivety among CD8 cells was defined by CD45RO negativity and positive CCR7 selection, thereby excluding terminally differentiated effector memory CD45RA+ cells. Material for sequencing was naive CD8+ T cells sorted from blood. The receptors were sampled from a man aged 25 to 40 in good health.

The chain's CDR3 is CASGQPEQFF. In nucleotides, the CDR3 is TGTGCCAGCGGTCAACCTGAGCAGTTCTTC. The chain recombines TRBV28 with TRBJ2-1; D unclear. CDR1 MDHEN and CDR2 SYDVKM come from the germline V gene. CDR3 length equals 10 residues. V was clipped by 8 bases and J by 9 bases, with 8 bases between them.

The chain recombines TRBV28 with TRBJ2-7; D unresolved. Germline loops: CDR1 MDHEN, CDR2 SYDVKM. This CDR3 contains 10 residues. Trimming cost V 10 bases and J 4 bases, with 8 bases left between them. The CDR3 nucleotides read TGTGCCACCGGTGCGTACGAGCAGTACTTC. Translation gives CATGAYEQYF.

This chain uses TRBV29-1 with TRBJ2-1, with a possible D match to TRBD2 (5 bases). The CDR3 covers 13 residues. Trimming took 2 bases from V and 7 from J, leaving 12 bases between them. The germline V gene has CDR1 SQVTM and CDR2 ANQGSEA. CDR3 coding DNA: TGCAGCGTTGAACCCTTACTAGAGAATGAGCAGTTCTTC. Translated: CSVEPLLENEQFF.

The gene calls are TRBV2 and TRBJ1-1, with a tentative D call TRBD1 (5 bases). In germline, CDR1 is SNHLY, CDR2 FYNNEI. V was pared by 6 bases and J by 5 bases, with 19 bases between. This CDR3 comprises 15 residues. The DNA for the CDR3 is TGTGCCAGCAGAGGCAGGGAAATAGTGTGGACTGAAGCTTTCTTT. As protein: CASRGREIVWTEAFF.

V and J are TRBV14 and TRBJ2-1, with 9 bases aligning to TRBD2. This CDR3 comprises 16 residues. V was pared by 4 bases and J by 10 bases, with 14 bases of the junction left unmatched. From germline, CDR1 is SGHDN and CDR2 FVKESK. CDR3 nucleotide sequence: TGTGCCAGCAGCCCGAGGCCTGGCGGGAGGGCCAACGAGCAGTTCTTC. Protein sequence: CASSPRPGGRANEQFF. Using reference TRBV14 and TRBJ2-1 for the parts outside the CDR3, the full variable domain is EAGVTQFPSHSVIEKGQTVTLRCDPISGHDNLYWYRRVMGKEIKFLLHFVKESKQDESGMPNNRFLAERTGGTYSTLKVQPAELEDSGVYFCASSPRPGGRANEQFFGPGTRLTVL.

The V call is TRBV28, the J call TRBJ2-3, with unresolved D. Trimming pared 1 base from V and 0 bases from J, leaving 2 bases between. The germline gives CDR1 MDHEN, CDR2 SYDVKM. The CDR3 contains 13 residues. The CDR3 loop reads CASSLSSTDTQYF. DNA for the CDR3: TGTGCCAGCAGTTTATCTAGCACAGATACGCAGTATTTT.

V usage is TRBV27 and J usage is TRBJ2-7; no firm D call. The CDR3 length is 14 residues. V dropped 6 bases and J dropped 0 bases, with 12 bases sitting between them. Germline CDR1 is MNHEY and CDR2 is SMNVEV (reference sequence). The DNA for the CDR3 is TGTGCCAGCAGCGGGCAAGGATACTCCTACGAGCAGTACTTC. The encoded protein is CASSGQGYSYEQYF.

The V and J genes are TRBV5-6 and TRBJ2-7; 13 bases agree with TRBD2. V shed 5 bases, J shed 6 bases, and the junction held 8 bases outside the gene matches. The V gene's germline CDR1 is SGHDT and CDR2 YYEEEE. The CDR3 extends over 15 amino acids. The CDR3 loop reads CASRPGTSGIIEQYF. The CDR3 nucleotides read TGTGCCAGCAGACCAGGGACTAGCGGGATTATCGAGCAGTACTTC.

V and J are TRBV9 and TRBJ2-1; unclear D gene. CDR1 and CDR2 (germline): SGDLS, YYNGEE. With 3 bases removed from V and 5 bases from J, the gap between germline ends came to 6 bases. This CDR3 comprises 12 residues. In DNA, the CDR3 is TGTGCCAGCAGCGCTAACGACAATGAGCAGTTCTTC. This sequence encodes CASSANDNEQFF.

This sequence joins TRBV6-5 and TRBJ2-1; D possibly matches TRBD1 or TRBD2 (7 bases each). This CDR3 is 15 amino acids long. Germline CDR1 and CDR2: MNHEY and SVGAGI. V was trimmed by 2 bases and J by 5 bases, leaving 13 bases between them. DNA of the CDR3: TGTGCCAGCAGTTACGGCAGGGGGGGGAACAATGAGCAGTTCTTC. Encoded protein: CASSYGRGGNNEQFF.

The chain recombines TRBV5-4 with TRBJ2-7, with 10 bases aligning to TRBD1. The CDR3 runs 15 residues. The ends lost 4 bases at V and 2 bases at J; junction bases unmatched: 6. Germline CDR1 is SGHNT and CDR2 is YYREEE (reference sequence). CDR3 residues: CASSHPGQGTYEQYF. For the CDR3, the DNA is TGTGCCAGCAGCCATCCGGGACAGGGGACCTACGAGCAGTACTTC.

The chain recombines TRBV4-2 with TRBJ1-2; the match to TRBD1 covers 8 bases. The CDR3 spans 12 residues. With V trimmed by 11 bases and J by 4 bases, 6 bases remained unmatched. Germline CDR1 is LGHNA and CDR2 is YNFKEQ. This CDR3 reads CASEGTGYGYTF. For the CDR3, the DNA is TGTGCCTCCGAGGGGACAGGCTATGGCTACACCTTC.

Here the CDR3 DNA reads TGTGCCAGCAGCTTAGAGCGGAATGAGCAGTTCTTC. Translating it yields CASSLERNEQFF. The rearrangement uses TRBV13 and TRBJ2-1, with D possibly matching TRBD2 (5 bases). Trimming left V 1 base short and J 7 bases short, with 5 bases between. The CDR3 has 12 amino acids. CDR1 is PRHDT and CDR2 is FYEKMQ in the germline V gene (reference sequence).

The chain joins TRBV4-3 to TRBJ2-7; D possibly uses TRBD1 or TRBD2 (5 bases each). The V and J ends lost 4 bases and 2 bases respectively, with 15 bases between them. The CDR3 extends over 15 amino acids. Germline CDR1 is LGHNA and CDR2 is YSLEER. CDR3 nucleotide sequence: TGCGCCAGCAGCCTGTCGCGAGGGACCCCCTACGAGCAGTACTTC. Translation gives CASSLSRGTPYEQYF.

This chain links TRBV28 with TRBJ2-7; D is possibly TRBD2 (6 bases). V dropped 4 bases and J dropped 3 bases, with 19 bases sitting between them. Germline V gives CDR1 MDHEN, CDR2 SYDVKM. CDR3 size: 16 residues. The DNA for the CDR3 is TGTGCCAGCAGTTCCGCGGTTCGGGACTTCCTCTACGAGCAGTACTTC. It translates to CASSSAVRDFLYEQYF.

The chain carries TRBV7-6 and TRBJ2-5, with a tentative D call TRBD1 (6 bases). This CDR3 contains 17 residues. Trimming removed 3 bases from V and 3 bases from J, with 20 bases in between. Germline V lookup: CDR1 SGHVS, CDR2 FNYEAQ. The DNA of the CDR3 is TGTGCCAGCAGCTTCGACACAGGGCTGTCTTTCAAAGAGACCCAGTACTTC. Its protein is CASSFDTGLSFKETQYF.

A remark on this clone: The identical CDR3 is also encoded by other nucleotide sequences in the sample. The rearrangement links TRBV27 to TRBJ2-7; D perhaps matches TRBD1 (5 bases). Trimming pared 5 bases from V and 0 bases from J, leaving 11 bases between. Germline V lookup: CDR1 MNHEY, CDR2 SMNVEV (reference sequence). This CDR3 contains 14 residues. The CDR3 loop reads CASSTYRSSYEQYF. The CDR3 coding sequence is TGTGCCAGCAGTACGTACAGGAGCTCCTACGAGCAGTACTTC.

The chain is built from TRBV7-8 and TRBJ2-5, with D possibly called TRBD1 or TRBD2 (6 bases each). This CDR3 spans 13 amino acids. From germline, CDR1 is SGHVS and CDR2 FQNEAQ. Trimming removed 2 bases at V and 5 bases at J, with 9 bases between. Here the CDR3 DNA reads TGTGCCAGCAGCTTACCCGGGGGCGAGACCCAGTACTTC. Its protein is CASSLPGGETQYF.

The chain uses TRBV7-9 and TRBJ2-1, with 12 bases that match TRBD2. CDR3 length equals 17 residues. Germline loops: CDR1 SEHNR, CDR2 FQNEAQ (reference sequence). V shed 4 bases, J shed 3 bases, and the junction held 7 bases outside the gene matches. Here the CDR3 reads CASSSGLAGVGYNEQFF. The CDR3 DNA follows: TGTGCCAGCAGCTCGGGACTAGCGGGCGTGGGCTACAATGAGCAGTTCTTC.

The chain joins TRBV27 to TRBJ2-7; D gene uncertain. Looked up from germline, CDR1 is MNHEY and CDR2 is SMNVEV (reference sequence). V lost 5 bases and J lost 4, with 18 bases in between. The length of the CDR3 is 15 residues. This CDR3 reads CASSTSIGLEYEQYF. CDR3 bases: TGTGCCAGCAGTACCAGTATAGGGCTAGAGTACGAGCAGTACTTC.

This rearrangement joins TRBV29-1 to TRBJ2-3; D is unresolved. Germline V gene lookup returns CDR1 SQVTM and CDR2 ANQGSEA. V was cut by 5 bases and J by 1 base, with 7 bases left in between. The CDR3 is 12 amino acids. The DNA of the CDR3 is TGCAGCGTTAATCCCGGCACAGATACGCAGTATTTT. Protein: CSVNPGTDTQYF.

The rearrangement uses TRBV5-6 and TRBJ2-7, with D uncertain. Trimming removed 6 bases from V and 2 bases from J, with 15 bases in between. Germline V lookup: CDR1 SGHDT, CDR2 YYEEEE. The CDR3 has 14 amino acids. In DNA form, the CDR3 reads TGTGCCAGCAAAATGACCGAGAATCCCTACGAGCAGTACTTC. Amino acids: CASKMTENPYEQYF.

The chain uses TRBV9 and TRBJ2-1, with D unresolved. Germline CDR1 and CDR2: SGDLS and YYNGEE. CDR3 length: 15 amino acids. Trimming pared 0 bases from V and 0 bases from J, leaving 7 bases between. CDR3 sequence (DNA): TGTGCCAGCAGCGTAGGGGCAGGCTCCTACAATGAGCAGTTCTTC. Protein product: CASSVGAGSYNEQFF.